This TCR beta chain stems from a study of T cell responses to AZD1222 COVID-19 vaccine. Sequenced by immunoSEQ multiplex PCR; TCRdb stores in-frame clones only, minus some. In the table there are under 150,000 clones, roughly 89% of which are singletons. This CDR3 spans 14 amino acids. Trimming cost V 4 bases and J 12 bases, with 18 bases left between them. The germline gives CDR1 SGHAT, CDR2 FQDESV (reference sequence). Sequencing used peripheral blood, obtained 28 days after the second AZD1222 dose. The receptor comes from an adult who received the AZD1222 COVID-19 vaccine. The gene calls are TRBV11-1 and TRBJ1-4; tentative D call: TRBD1 (5 bases). The CDR3 coding sequence is TGTGCCAGCAGCTACGACAGACTGGGGAAAGAACTGTTTTTT. This codes for CASSYDRLGKELFF.